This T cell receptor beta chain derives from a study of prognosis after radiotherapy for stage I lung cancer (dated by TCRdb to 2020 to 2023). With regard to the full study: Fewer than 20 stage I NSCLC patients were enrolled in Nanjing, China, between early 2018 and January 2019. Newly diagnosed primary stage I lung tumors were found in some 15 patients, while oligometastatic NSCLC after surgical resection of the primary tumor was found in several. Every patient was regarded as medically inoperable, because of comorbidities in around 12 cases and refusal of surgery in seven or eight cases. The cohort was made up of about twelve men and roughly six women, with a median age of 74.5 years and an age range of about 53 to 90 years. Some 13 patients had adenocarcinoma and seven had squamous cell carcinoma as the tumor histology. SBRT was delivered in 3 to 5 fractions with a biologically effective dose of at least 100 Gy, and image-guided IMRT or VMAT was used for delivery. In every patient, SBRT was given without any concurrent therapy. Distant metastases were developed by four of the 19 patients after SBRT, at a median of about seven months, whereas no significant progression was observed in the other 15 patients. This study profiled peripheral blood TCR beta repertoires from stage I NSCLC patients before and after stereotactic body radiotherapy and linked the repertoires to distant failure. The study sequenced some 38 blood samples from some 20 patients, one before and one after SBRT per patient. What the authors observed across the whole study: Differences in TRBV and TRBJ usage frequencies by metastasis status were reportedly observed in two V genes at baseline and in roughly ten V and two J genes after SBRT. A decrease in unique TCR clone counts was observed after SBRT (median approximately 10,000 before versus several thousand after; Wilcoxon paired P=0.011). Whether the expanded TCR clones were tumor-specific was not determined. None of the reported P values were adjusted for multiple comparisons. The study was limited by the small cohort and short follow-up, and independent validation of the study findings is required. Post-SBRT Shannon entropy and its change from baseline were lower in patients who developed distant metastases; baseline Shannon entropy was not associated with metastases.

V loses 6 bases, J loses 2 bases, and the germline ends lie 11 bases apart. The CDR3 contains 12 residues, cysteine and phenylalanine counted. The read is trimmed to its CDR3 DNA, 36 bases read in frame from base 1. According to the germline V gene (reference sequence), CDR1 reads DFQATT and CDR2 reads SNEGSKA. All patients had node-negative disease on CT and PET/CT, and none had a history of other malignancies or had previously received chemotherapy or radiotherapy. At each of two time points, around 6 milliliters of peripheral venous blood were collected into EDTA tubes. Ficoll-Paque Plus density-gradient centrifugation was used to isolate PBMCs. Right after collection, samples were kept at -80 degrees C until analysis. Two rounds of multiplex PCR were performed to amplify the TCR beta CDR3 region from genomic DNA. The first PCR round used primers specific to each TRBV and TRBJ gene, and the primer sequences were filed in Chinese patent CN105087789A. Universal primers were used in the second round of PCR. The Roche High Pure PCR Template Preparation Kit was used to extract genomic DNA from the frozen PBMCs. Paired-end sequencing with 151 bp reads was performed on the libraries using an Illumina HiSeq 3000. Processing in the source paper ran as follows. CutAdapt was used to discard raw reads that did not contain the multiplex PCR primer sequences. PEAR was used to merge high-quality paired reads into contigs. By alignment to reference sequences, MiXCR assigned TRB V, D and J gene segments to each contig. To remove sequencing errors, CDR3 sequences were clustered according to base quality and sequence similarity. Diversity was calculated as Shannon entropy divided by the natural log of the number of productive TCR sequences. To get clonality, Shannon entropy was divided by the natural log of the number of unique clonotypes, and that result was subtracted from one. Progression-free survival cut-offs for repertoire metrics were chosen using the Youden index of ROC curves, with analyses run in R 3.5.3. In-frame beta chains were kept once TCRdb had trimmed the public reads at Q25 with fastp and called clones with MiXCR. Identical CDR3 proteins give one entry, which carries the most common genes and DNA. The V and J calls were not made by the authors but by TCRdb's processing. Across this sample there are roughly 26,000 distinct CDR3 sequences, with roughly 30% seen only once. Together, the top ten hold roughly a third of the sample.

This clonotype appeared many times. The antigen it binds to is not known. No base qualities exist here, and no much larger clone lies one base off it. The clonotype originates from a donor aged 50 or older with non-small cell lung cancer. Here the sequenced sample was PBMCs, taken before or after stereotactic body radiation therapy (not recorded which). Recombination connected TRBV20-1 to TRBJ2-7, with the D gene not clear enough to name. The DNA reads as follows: TGCAGTGCCCCGATCCCCCCCTACGAGCAGTACTTC. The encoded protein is CSAPIPPYEQYF.